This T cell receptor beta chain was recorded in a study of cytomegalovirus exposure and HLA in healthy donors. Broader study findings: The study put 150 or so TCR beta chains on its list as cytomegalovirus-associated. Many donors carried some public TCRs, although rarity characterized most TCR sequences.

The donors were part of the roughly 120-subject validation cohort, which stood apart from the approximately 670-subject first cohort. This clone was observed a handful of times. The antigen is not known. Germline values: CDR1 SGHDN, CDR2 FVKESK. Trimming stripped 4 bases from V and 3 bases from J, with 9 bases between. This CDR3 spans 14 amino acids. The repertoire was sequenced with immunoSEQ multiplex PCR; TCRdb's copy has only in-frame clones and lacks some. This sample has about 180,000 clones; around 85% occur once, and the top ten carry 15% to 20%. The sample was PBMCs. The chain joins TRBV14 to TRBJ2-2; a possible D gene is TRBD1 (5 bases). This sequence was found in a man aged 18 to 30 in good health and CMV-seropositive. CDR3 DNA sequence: TGTGCCAGCAGCCGGACATCCTACACCGGGGAGCTGTTTTTT. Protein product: CASSRTSYTGELFF.